This T cell receptor beta chain was identified during a study of neurological immune-mediated disorders. This clonotype was counted at least ten times. TCRdb used MiXCR to reprocess the 5' RACE reads, holding one entry per CDR3 protein. The sample has 100,000 or so distinct CDR3 sequences; less than 15% are singletons. The sample's time point: longitudinal time-point 2. Trimming at V came to 0 bases and at J to 1 base, leaving 3 bases not matched to a gene. This CDR3 is built from 16 residues. In germline, CDR1 is MGHRA, CDR2 YSYEKL. Sequencing was done on a sample of PBMCs. The V call is TRBV4-1, the J call TRBJ2-7; 10 bases map to TRBD1. The sequence was obtained from a female donor with HTLV-1-associated myelopathy (HAM/TSP). CDR3 coding DNA: TGCGCCAGCAGCCAAGATTGGGACAGGGGATCCTACGAGCAGTACTTC. It codes for CASSQDWDRGSYEQYF.